The TCR beta chain described here comes from a study of T cells in Graves' hyperthyroidism and ophthalmopathy. Overall study results and limits: Model-based prediction identified ophthalmopathy a median about 6.8 months prior to its onset. Researchers found most expanded thyroid clonotypes above 0.001 in blood as well.

This CDR3 has 19 amino acids. From germline, CDR1 is SGDLS and CDR2 YYNGEE. The V gene lost 1 base and the J gene lost 2 bases, with 23 bases spanning the gap. Those patients with uncontrolled infection, other autoimmune disease, pregnancy or lactation were excluded. The table lists this clonotype with many counts. Its matching antigen is unknown. The source material, RNA transcripts, was used to amplify TCR beta CDR3 regions. The HTBI set primed first-round TCR CDR3 RT-PCR. TCRdb passed the multiplex PCR reads through MiXCR, listing each CDR3 protein once. In the table there are about 200,000 distinct CDR3 sequences, roughly a sixth of which are singletons.

The origin of this receptor is a woman aged 45-65 years with Graves' hyperthyroidism. Sequenced input: blood. The chain combines TRBV9 with TRBJ2-3; TRBD1 or TRBD2 may be the D gene (5 bases each). This CDR3 reads CASSVLSERGASHTDTQYF. The DNA of the CDR3 is TGTGCCAGCAGCGTATTGTCGGAGAGAGGGGCCTCGCACACAGATACGCAGTATTTT.